The 17 T cell receptor beta chains in this list originate from one sample, sequenced in a study of T cell repertoires in cytomegalovirus infection. TCRdb fed the reads into MiXCR, producing one record per CDR3 protein. The data hold 90,000 to 130,000 distinct CDR3 sequences, with around a tenth observed a single time. No antigen is known for these receptors. The sample was PBMCs, sequenced either directly or after in vitro stimulation (not recorded which). The receptors stem from a human donor in good health (CMV status not recorded). Some clones in this sample may be carry-over from other donors' samples.

Many counts were recorded for this clonotype. The chain uses TRBV7-8 and TRBJ2-2; TRBD2 is a possible D gene (6 bases). Trimming removed 3 bases at V and 4 bases at J, with 12 bases between. CDR3 length equals 15 residues. Germline V CDR1 and CDR2: SGHVS, FQNEAQ. CDR3 coding DNA: TGTGCCAGCAGCTTCCGGGGGTCCGGCACCGGGGAGCTGTTTTTT. It yields the protein CASSFRGSGTGELFF. The full variable domain, completed using reference TRBV7-8 and TRBJ2-2, is GAGVSQSPRYKVAKRGQDVALRCDPISGHVSLFWYQQALGQGPEFLTYFQNEAQLDKSGLPSDRFFAERPEGSVSTLKIQRTQQEDSAVYLCASSFRGSGTGELFFGEGSRLTVL.

The table lists this clonotype with many counts. The chain has TRBV7-2 and TRBJ1-4; the D is unclear. This CDR3 is 14 amino acids long. Germline CDR1 is SGHTA and CDR2 is FQGNSA. Between the trimmed V and J ends, which lost 1 base and 5 bases, there was a span of 8 bases. CDR3 bases: TGTGCCAGCAGCTTAGGCGGGCCCAATGAAAAACTGTTTTTT. Translated, it gives CASSLGGPNEKLFF.

This clonotype was picked up a small number of times. The rearrangement joins TRBV24-1 to TRBJ1-5; D ambiguous. CDR3 length: 12 amino acids. Trimming pared 5 bases from V and 11 bases from J, leaving 12 bases between. Germline CDR1 KGHDR, CDR2 SFDVKD. CDR3 in DNA: TGTGCCACCAGTGCGGGTCCCAAATCCCAGCATTTT. Its protein is CATSAGPKSQHF.

The V call is TRBV4-1, the J call TRBJ2-5, with 14 bases that match TRBD2. V shed 4 bases and J 4 bases; nucleotides not matched to a gene: 14. The CDR3 is 19 amino acids. Per germline, CDR1 MGHRA and CDR2 YSYEKL. Here the CDR3 DNA reads TGCGCCAGCAGCCGGATCGGGACTAGCGGGAGATCTTTAGGAGAGACCCAGTACTTC. This sequence encodes CASSRIGTSGRSLGETQYF.

This clonotype was picked up a small number of times. This CDR3 reads CASIPRGGRGVYEQYF. The CDR3 nucleotides are TGTGCCAGCATCCCCCGGGGGGGGCGCGGCGTCTACGAGCAGTACTTC. V is TRBV28 and J is TRBJ2-7; TRBD2 matches at 8 bases. The V gene end was trimmed by 7 bases and the J gene end by 3 bases; junction bases not matched to a gene: 14. The CDR3 extends over 16 amino acids. Germline V gives CDR1 MDHEN, CDR2 SYDVKM.

About this clonotype itself: Being one base from a much bigger clone, this may be a read error. The rearrangement links TRBV6-4 to TRBJ2-1; D possibly corresponds to TRBD1 (5 bases). Trimming shortened V by 2 bases and J by 4 bases, and 12 bases separated the two germline ends. The CDR3 contains 15 residues. Germline CDR1 and CDR2: MRHNA and SNTAGT. CDR3 DNA: TGTGCCAGCAGTGACGTGGTAGGGGCATACAATGAGCAGTTCTTC. Translated: CASSDVVGAYNEQFF.

In this sample, this clonotype turned up many times. As DNA, the CDR3 is TGTGCCAGCAGCCAGACAGGGGGCATCCTACAAGAGCAGTACTTC. Translating it yields CASSQTGGILQEQYF. V and J are TRBV7-3 and TRBJ2-7; 10 nucleotides line up with TRBD1. Germline CDR1 is SGHTA and CDR2 is FQGTGA. The ends lost 5 bases at V and 7 bases at J; junction bases unmatched: 11. The CDR3 has 15 residues.

Ten or more counts support this clonotype. V usage is TRBV14 and J usage is TRBJ2-1; D gene ambiguous. The V gene's germline CDR1 is SGHDN and CDR2 FVKESK. V lost 0 bases to trimming and J lost 9 bases, with 12 bases between them. The CDR3 covers 14 residues. CDR3 residues: CASSQDRSTREQFF. In DNA form, the CDR3 reads TGTGCCAGCAGCCAAGATAGGAGTACGCGTGAGCAGTTCTTC.

This clonotype was seen ten or more times. This rearrangement joins TRBV7-2 to TRBJ2-2; unclear D gene. Trimming took off 4 bases at V and 2 bases at J, with 8 bases between the two ends. The CDR3 totals 14 residues. The germline V gene encodes CDR1 SGHTA and CDR2 FQGNSA. The CDR3 region has the DNA TGTGCCAGCAGCTCCGGATATAACACCGGGGAGCTGTTTTTT. It encodes CASSSGYNTGELFF. Full variable domain (remainder filled in from reference TRBV7-2 and TRBJ2-2): GAGVSQSPSNKVTEKGKDVELRCDPISGHTALYWYRQSLGQGLEFLIYFQGNSAPDKSGLPSDRFSAERTGGSVSTLTIQRTQQEDSAVYLCASSSGYNTGELFFGEGSRLTVL.

In this sample, this clonotype turned up a few times. The rearrangement joins TRBV20-1 to TRBJ2-6; the D is unclear. The CDR3 has 16 amino acids. The V and J ends lost 4 bases and 0 bases respectively, with 13 bases between them. Germline CDR1 is DFQATT and CDR2 is SNEGSKA (reference sequence). DNA of the CDR3: TGCAGTGCTATGAAGGGATCGATCTCTGGGGCCAACGTCCTGACTTTC. Encoded protein: CSAMKGSISGANVLTF.

This clonotype was detected only a few times. The rearrangement uses TRBV19 and TRBJ1-5; 8 bases map to TRBD1. Germline assignment: CDR1 LNHDA and CDR2 SQIVND (reference sequence). This CDR3 spans 14 amino acids. V lost 7 bases to trimming and J lost 9 bases; unmatched junction nucleotides: 11. CDR3 coding DNA: TGTGCCAGTACCCCGGGACAGGTGGGGTGGCCCCAGCATTTT. The encoded protein is CASTPGQVGWPQHF.

This clonotype was picked up many times. V is TRBV7-2 and J is TRBJ2-3; 7 positions agree with TRBD1. The CDR3 contains 13 residues. In germline, CDR1 is SGHTA, CDR2 FQGNSA. The trim removed 5 bases at V and 6 bases at J, leaving 5 bases unmatched. Here the CDR3 reads CASSPRQGDTQYF. In nucleotides, the CDR3 is TGTGCCAGCAGCCCGCGACAGGGCGATACGCAGTATTTT.

The sample holds a few counts of this clonotype. The J gene is TRBJ1-1, the V gene TRBV11-3; the D gene is possibly TRBD1 (5 bases). Per germline, CDR1 SGHNT and CDR2 YENEEA. Trimming left V 1 base short and J 4 bases short, with 13 bases between. The CDR3 sequence is 15 residues long. CDR3 in amino acids: CASSLVGQGGTEAFF. CDR3 nucleotides: TGTGCCAGCAGCTTAGTGGGCCAGGGAGGCACTGAAGCTTTCTTT.

This clonotype came up many times. J is TRBJ2-2 and V is TRBV20-1; TRBD2 aligns across 9 bases. The J segment lost 7 bases and the V segment lost 6 bases, leaving 9 bases of the junction unmatched. The germline gives CDR1 DFQATT, CDR2 SNEGSKA (reference sequence). The CDR3 runs to 14 residues. This chain's CDR3 is CSAAGLARGGELFF. The DNA of the CDR3 is TGCAGTGCCGCGGGACTAGCTCGCGGCGGGGAGCTGTTTTTT.

This clonotype was recorded many times. The J gene is TRBJ2-3, the V gene TRBV27; D not resolved. Trimming pared 6 bases from V and 0 bases from J, leaving 16 bases between. Looked up from germline, CDR1 is MNHEY and CDR2 is SMNVEV (reference sequence). This CDR3 spans 16 amino acids. The CDR3 region has the DNA TGTGCCAGCAGAGAAAACTTCGACCTCAGCACAGATACGCAGTATTTT. Residues: CASRENFDLSTDTQYF.

This clonotype was detected a few times. This chain joins TRBV27 and TRBJ2-3, with D possibly being TRBD2 (5 bases). Germline V lookup: CDR1 MNHEY, CDR2 SMNVEV (reference sequence). There are 16 residues in the CDR3. V was trimmed by 5 bases and J by 0 bases, leaving 15 bases between them. The CDR3 sequence: CASSPRTLASTDTQYF. DNA of the CDR3: TGTGCCAGCAGTCCCAGAACGTTAGCGAGCACAGATACGCAGTATTTT.

V is TRBV20-1 and J is TRBJ1-1; TRBD1 agrees at 9 bases. CDR3 length: 11 residues. J was trimmed by 10 bases and V by 1 base; bases with no gene match: 1. The germline V gene encodes CDR1 DFQATT and CDR2 SNEGSKA (reference sequence). CDR3: CSARGGQGAFF. Here the CDR3 DNA reads TGCAGTGCTAGAGGGGGACAGGGAGCTTTCTTT.